Listed here are 28 T cell receptor beta chains from one sample, sequenced in a study of blood T cell repertoires in COVID-19. Method: immunoSEQ multiplex PCR; TCRdb's copy keeps in-frame clones and lacks some. Here the sample spans about 270,000 clones, about 85% being singletons. The sequenced material came from PBMCs or T cells enriched from blood (not recorded which). Source of these receptors: a woman between 50 and 59 years old who had recovered from COVID-19.

The gene calls are TRBV7-3 and TRBJ2-6; D possibly corresponds to TRBD1 (5 bases). This CDR3 has 12 amino acids. V was pared by 7 bases and J by 5 bases, with 6 bases between. CDR1 is SGHTA and CDR2 is FQGTGA in the germline V gene. The DNA for the CDR3 is TGTGCCAGCATGGGGCGGGCCAACGTCCTGACTTTC. This translates into CASMGRANVLTF.

Note on this clone: Other DNA sequences in the sample encode the same CDR3. This sequence joins TRBV7-2 and TRBJ1-2; no reliable D call. The length of the CDR3 is 13 residues. Trimming shortened V by 3 bases and J by 2 bases, and 7 bases separated the two germline ends. CDR1 and CDR2 from the germline V gene are SGHTA and FQGNSA. The CDR3 loop reads CASSLRQNYGYTF. CDR3 coding DNA: TGTGCCAGCAGCTTGCGGCAGAACTATGGCTACACCTTC.

This chain uses TRBV27 with TRBJ2-3; 7 positions match TRBD2. Trimming cost V 1 base and J 2 bases; bases outside gene matches: 6. The V gene's germline CDR1 is MNHEY and CDR2 SMNVEV (reference sequence). The CDR3 contains 16 residues. The CDR3 DNA reads as TGTGCCAGCAGTTTATTTGGGCTAGCGGACACAGATACGCAGTATTTT. Protein sequence: CASSLFGLADTDTQYF.

The chain employs TRBV28 and TRBJ2-7; 11 bases are a match to TRBD2. In germline, CDR1 is MDHEN, CDR2 SYDVKM. The V segment lost 7 bases and the J segment 2 bases; nucleotides outside the gene matches: 7. The CDR3 length is 15 residues. The CDR3 sequence: CASTTSGSITYEQYF. CDR3 bases: TGTGCCAGCACAACTAGCGGGAGTATAACCTACGAGCAGTACTTC.

This chain connects TRBV19 to TRBJ2-7; TRBD1 aligns across 9 bases. The junction had 8 bases not matched to a gene; V was cut back by 3 bases and J by 5 bases. The CDR3 extends over 15 amino acids. The germline CDR1 and CDR2 sequences are LNHDA and SQIVND (reference sequence). The CDR3 nucleotides read TGTGCCAGTAGTATTCAGACAGGGGGGAGGCACGAGCAGTACTTC. Encoded protein: CASSIQTGGRHEQYF.

The chain uses TRBV28 and TRBJ1-6; D possibly corresponds to TRBD1 (5 bases). The V gene lost 7 bases and the J gene lost 9 bases, with 22 bases spanning the gap. The CDR3 has 16 amino acids. CDR1 is MDHEN and CDR2 is SYDVKM in the germline V gene. Here the CDR3 DNA reads TGTGCCAGCACGCCCCGTGGGGCCTCCAACGGTTCACCCCTCCACTTT. Its protein is CASTPRGASNGSPLHF.

V is TRBV29-1 and J is TRBJ2-1; D perhaps matches TRBD2 (6 bases). Germline loops: CDR1 SQVTM, CDR2 ANQGSEA. V was pared by 5 bases and J by 6 bases, with 11 bases between. The CDR3 has 12 amino acids. This chain's CDR3 is CSVSSGVNEQFF. The CDR3 bases are TGCAGCGTTAGTTCGGGAGTCAATGAGCAGTTCTTC.

V gene TRBV30 combines with J gene TRBJ1-1; D is undetermined. Germline CDR1 GTSNPN, CDR2 SVGIG (reference sequence). The CDR3 spans 12 residues. The V end lost 5 bases, the J end lost 1 base, and 8 bases lay between the germline ends. In nucleotides, the CDR3 is TGTGCCTGGGGGGAGAGGAACACTGAAGCTTTCTTT. Protein sequence: CAWGERNTEAFF. Full variable domain (outside the CDR3, taken from reference TRBV30 and TRBJ1-1): SQTIHQWPATLVQPVGSPLSLECTVEGTSNPNLYWYRQAAGRGLQLLFYSVGIGQISSEVPQNLSASRPQDRQFILSSKKLLLSDSGFYLCAWGERNTEAFFGQGTRLTVV.

The chain is built from TRBV24-1 and TRBJ2-1; D is possibly TRBD1 (6 bases). The V end was cut by 6 bases, the J end by 5 bases, with 19 bases between. The germline V gene encodes CDR1 KGHDR and CDR2 SFDVKD. The CDR3 length is 16 residues. DNA of the CDR3: TGTGCCACCAGTTCTATGGACAGTACGGTAAACAATGAGCAGTTCTTC. Amino acid sequence: CATSSMDSTVNNEQFF.

This chain joins TRBV18 and TRBJ1-1, with D maybe TRBD1 (6 bases). CDR1 and CDR2 (germline): KGHSH, LQKENI. Trimming cost V 3 bases and J 4 bases, with 9 bases left between them. The CDR3 spans 13 residues. The DNA for the CDR3 is TGTGCCAGCTCACCGGGACATCTCACTGAAGCTTTCTTT. It specifies CASSPGHLTEAFF.

V and J are TRBV5-4 and TRBJ2-2, with 9 bases that match TRBD2. V gave up 1 base and J gave up 4 bases; unmatched junction bases: 14. The length of the CDR3 is 19 residues. The germline V gene has CDR1 SGHNT and CDR2 YYREEE (reference sequence). Here the CDR3 DNA reads TGTGCCAGCAGCTTGCGTGCGGGGGGCGGGAGGGCTCGCACCGGGGAGCTGTTTTTT. Amino acid sequence: CASSLRAGGGRARTGELFF.

The J gene is TRBJ2-3, the V gene TRBV5-6; D unclear. The V and J ends lost 2 bases and 0 bases respectively, with 4 bases between them. Germline CDR1 is SGHDT and CDR2 is YYEEEE. The CDR3 is 13 amino acids. DNA of the CDR3: TGTGCCAGCAGCTTAACTAGCACAGATACGCAGTATTTT. As protein: CASSLTSTDTQYF.

The chain employs TRBV24-1 and TRBJ2-1, with a possible D match to TRBD2 (6 bases). This CDR3 region has 15 residues. The germline V gene encodes CDR1 KGHDR and CDR2 SFDVKD. V was trimmed by 6 bases and J by 5 bases, leaving 16 bases between them. CDR3 protein: CATSRTLATDNEQFF. The CDR3 DNA follows: TGTGCCACCAGTCGGACGCTAGCGACCGACAATGAGCAGTTCTTC.

V is TRBV15 and J is TRBJ2-1; D unclear. Looked up from germline, CDR1 is LNHNV and CDR2 is YYDKDF (reference sequence). V was cut by 0 bases and J by 1 base, with 7 bases left in between. This CDR3 is 15 amino acids long. CDR3 sequence reads: CATSRDRPSYNEQFF. CDR3 nucleotides: TGTGCCACCAGCAGAGACAGGCCTTCCTACAATGAGCAGTTCTTC. Together with reference TRBV15 and TRBJ2-1, the CDR3 gives the full variable domain: DAMVIQNPRYQVTQFGKPVTLSCSQTLNHNVMYWYQQKSSQAPKLLFHYYDKDFNNEADTPDNFQSRRPNTSFCFLDIRSPGLGDTAMYLCATSRDRPSYNEQFFGPGTRLTVL.

This clone turned up a few times. The V gene is TRBV7-9, the J gene TRBJ1-2; 9 positions agree with TRBD1. J was trimmed by 7 bases and V by 5 bases; bases with no gene match: 2. CDR1 is SEHNR and CDR2 is FQNEAQ in the germline V gene (reference sequence). The CDR3 length is 12 residues. CDR3 nucleotide sequence: TGTGCCAGCAGCCCGGGACAGGGTGGCTACACCTTC. This gives the protein CASSPGQGGYTF.

The V and J genes are TRBV9 and TRBJ1-1, with 8 bases aligning to TRBD1. With V trimmed by 4 bases and J by 0 bases, 5 bases remained unmatched. The CDR3 is 15 amino acids. Per the germline V gene, CDR1 is SGDLS and CDR2 is YYNGEE. The CDR3 is CASSPRQGMNTEAFF. The CDR3 DNA reads TGTGCCAGCAGCCCTCGACAGGGGATGAACACTGAAGCTTTCTTT.

The rearrangement joins TRBV2 to TRBJ1-2, with a possible D match to TRBD1 (5 bases). Between the trimmed V and J ends, which lost 3 bases and 5 bases, there was a span of 13 bases. The CDR3 extends over 14 amino acids. Germline assignment: CDR1 SNHLY and CDR2 FYNNEI. CDR3 amino acids: CASSDQGKGYGYTF. The CDR3 nucleotides read TGTGCCAGCAGTGATCAAGGGAAGGGGTATGGCTACACCTTC.

Here the CDR3 reads CASRGQYSNQPQHF. CDR3 DNA sequence: TGTGCCAGCAGAGGACAGTATAGCAATCAGCCCCAGCATTTT. J is TRBJ1-5 and V is TRBV28, with D possibly being TRBD1 (6 bases). The V end was cut by 6 bases, the J end by 0 bases, with 9 bases between. Per germline, CDR1 MDHEN and CDR2 SYDVKM. The CDR3 contains 14 residues. The full variable domain, its missing parts supplied by reference TRBV28 and TRBJ1-5, is DVKVTQSSRYLVKRTGEKVFLECVQDMDHENMFWYRQDPGLGLRLIYFSYDVKMKEKGDIPEGYSVSREKKERFSLILESASTNQTSMYLCASRGQYSNQPQHFGDGTRLSIL.

This rearrangement joins TRBV11-2 to TRBJ2-7, with 10 positions matching TRBD1. Looked up from germline, CDR1 is SGHAT and CDR2 is FQNNGV. J lost 2 bases, V lost 6 bases, and 4 bases had no gene match. The CDR3 has 14 residues. The CDR3 DNA sequence: TGTGCCAGCAGGTCGGGACAGGGGACCTACGAGCAGTACTTC. Translation: CASRSGQGTYEQYF.

The chain is built from TRBV28 and TRBJ1-5; TRBD1 matches 10 bases. CDR3 length: 16 residues. Losses at the gene ends were 5 bases for V and 4 bases for J; bases not matched to a gene: 8. CDR1 MDHEN and CDR2 SYDVKM come from the germline V gene. The CDR3 sequence is CASSPFGTGDNQPQHF. The CDR3 coding sequence is TGTGCCAGCAGTCCCTTCGGGACAGGGGATAATCAGCCCCAGCATTTT.

V gene TRBV6-5 combines with J gene TRBJ1-2; D may be TRBD1 (5 bases). This CDR3 spans 13 amino acids. V lost 4 bases, J lost 7 bases, and 13 bases lay in between. CDR1 is MNHEY and CDR2 is SVGAGI in the germline V gene. The CDR3 loop reads CASSSQGTGGYTF. The CDR3 DNA reads TGTGCCAGCAGTTCTCAGGGCACTGGTGGCTACACCTTC.

The gene calls are TRBV29-1 and TRBJ1-3, with D possibly being TRBD1 (5 bases). The CDR3 spans 14 residues. Trimming took off 4 bases at V and 0 bases at J, with 10 bases between the two ends. Looked up from germline, CDR1 is SQVTM and CDR2 is ANQGSEA. As DNA, the CDR3 is TGCAGCGTTGGCGGAAGGGGCTCTGGAAACACCATATATTTT. This gives the protein CSVGGRGSGNTIYF.

The rearrangement uses TRBV4-2 and TRBJ2-1; 14 nucleotides line up with TRBD2. Germline assignment: CDR1 LGHNA and CDR2 YNFKEQ. J gave up 1 base and V 4 bases, and 3 bases lay outside the gene matches. The CDR3 loop spans 17 amino acids. For the CDR3, the DNA is TGTGCCAGCAGCCTACGGACTAGCGGGAGGTCCTACAATGAGCAGTTCTTC. Amino acids: CASSLRTSGRSYNEQFF.

In this sample, this clone turned up once. The chain combines TRBV29-1 with TRBJ2-7, with TRBD1 matching over 8 bases. The CDR3 extends over 15 amino acids. Germline V gene lookup returns CDR1 SQVTM and CDR2 ANQGSEA. The V segment lost 0 bases and the J segment 4 bases; nucleotides outside the gene matches: 8. CDR3 nucleotides: TGCAGCGTTGAAGACCCCGGGACAGGCCGATACGAGCAGTACTTC. Translating it yields CSVEDPGTGRYEQYF.

The chain employs TRBV15 and TRBJ2-6; 7 nucleotides line up with TRBD1. The length of the CDR3 is 20 residues. V was clipped by 5 bases and J by 0 bases; unmatched bases: 16. CDR1 LNHNV and CDR2 YYDKDF come from the germline V gene (reference sequence). The DNA for the CDR3 is TGTGCCACCAGCGCTCGAAGAGCCGGGACAGCGTACTCTGGGGCCAACGTCCTGACTTTC. Its translation is CATSARRAGTAYSGANVLTF.

The V and J genes are TRBV7-2 and TRBJ1-1, with D tentatively TRBD1 (6 bases). Between the trimmed V and J ends, which lost 1 base and 10 bases, there was a span of 7 bases. Germline values: CDR1 SGHTA, CDR2 FQGNSA. This CDR3 is built from 11 residues. The CDR3 region is CASSLDRVAFF. CDR3 DNA sequence: TGTGCCAGCAGCTTAGACAGGGTAGCTTTCTTT.

The V and J genes are TRBV10-3 and TRBJ2-1; TRBD2 agrees at 11 bases. Germline trimming cut 6 bases from V and 4 bases from J; bases unmatched to any gene: 2. Looked up from germline, CDR1 is ENHRY and CDR2 is SYGVKD. CDR3 size: 14 residues. CDR3 sequence: CAIRTSGVYNEQFF. The CDR3 nucleotides read TGTGCCATCAGGACTAGCGGGGTATACAATGAGCAGTTCTTC.

This chain joins TRBV12-3 or TRBV12-4 and TRBJ1-2; the D is unclear. Trimming took 3 bases from V and 8 from J, leaving 13 bases between them. CDR3 length: 13 amino acids. The CDR3 protein is CASSFSGSRGYTF. The CDR3, as DNA: TGTGCCAGCAGTTTCTCGGGATCTCGGGGCTACACCTTC.